This T cell receptor (beta chain) was captured by sequencing in a study of CD4 T cells in relation to SARS-CoV-2 and coronaviruses. General study points: Roughly 65% of donors had memory CD4+ clonotypes crossrecognizing SARS-CoV-2 and common cold coronavirus spike.

On this clone itself: Its cognate antigen is unknown.

Unexposed donor CD4+ T cells date from about 2011-2019, before the COVID-19 pandemic. The cells were cultured for approximately ten days before CD4+ T cells were isolated. As cell numbers allowed, unexposed-donor CD4+ T cells faced SARS-CoV-2 S/N and four cold-coronavirus spikes. PBMCs were plated at around 2.1 million per well in IL-2-containing medium. Germline V lookup: CDR1 MNHEY, CDR2 SVGAGI. This CDR3 has 14 residues. Trimming removed 3 bases from V and 7 bases from J; junction bases left unmatched: 7. TCRdb's copy holds only in-frame clones and misses some; the assay was immunoSEQ multiplex PCR. The repertoire consists of roughly 17,000 clones, with roughly 80% occurring once and the leading ten covering 15% to 18%.

Sequenced sample: CD4+ T cells from PBMCs, cultured in vitro. The chain joins TRBV6-5 to TRBJ2-7; 9 bases align to TRBD2. This sequence was found in a human donor in good health. CDR3 loop: CASSYSPSGNEQYF. The DNA for the CDR3 is TGTGCCAGCAGTTATAGTCCTAGCGGGAATGAGCAGTACTTC.